Listed here are 29 T cell receptor beta chains from one sample, sequenced in a study of cytomegalovirus exposure and HLA in healthy donors. Primers for the PCR totalled 60 Vbeta and 13 Jbeta. Sequenced by immunoSEQ multiplex PCR; TCRdb stores in-frame clones only, minus some. Of some 130,000 clones in the sample, 79% were seen once. Material for sequencing was PBMCs. These receptors all come from a man between 18 and 29 years old in good health and CMV-seronegative.

The chain employs TRBV5-4 and TRBJ2-1; 7 bases map to TRBD1. The CDR3 sequence is 14 residues long. Germline V gene sequence: CDR1 SGHNT, CDR2 YYREEE (reference sequence). V shed 0 bases, J shed 5 bases, and the junction held 2 bases outside the gene matches. The CDR3, as DNA: TGTGCCAGCAGCTTGGGGGGGACAGACAATGAGCAGTTCTTC. Its translation: CASSLGGTDNEQFF.

This clone was found a few times. The CDR3 sequence is CASSAGTLNYGYTF. The CDR3 nucleotides are TGTGCCAGCAGCGCAGGGACACTCAACTATGGCTACACCTTC. The genes are TRBV28 and TRBJ1-2; D is perhaps TRBD1 (6 bases). Germline assignment: CDR1 MDHEN and CDR2 SYDVKM. With 6 bases removed from V and 2 bases from J, the gap between germline ends came to 13 bases. The CDR3 covers 14 residues.

This rearrangement joins TRBV9 to TRBJ1-1; a weak D match, TRBD1 (5 bases). Germline CDR1 is SGDLS and CDR2 is YYNGEE. The CDR3 covers 14 residues. V lost 8 bases and J 5 bases, leaving 19 bases between the germline ends. The CDR3 protein is CASKRDSGATEAFF. The CDR3 nucleotides read TGTGCCAGTAAAAGGGACTCCGGGGCAACTGAAGCTTTCTTT.

The rearrangement joins TRBV14 to TRBJ2-1; maybe TRBD2 (7 bases). Trimming removed 0 bases from V and 4 bases from J, with 16 bases in between. The CDR3 extends over 17 amino acids. CDR1 is SGHDN and CDR2 is FVKESK in the germline V gene. The CDR3 region is CASSQDRGGLTYNEQFF. CDR3 coding DNA: TGTGCCAGCAGCCAAGATAGAGGGGGACTAACGTACAATGAGCAGTTCTTC.

This sequence joins TRBV28 and TRBJ2-5; D is ambiguous. The better agreement between TRBJ2-7 and the DNA end casts doubt on the J call. CDR1 is MDHEN and CDR2 is SYDVKM in the germline V gene. The CDR3 contains 12 residues. Here the CDR3 reads CASSFGVYEQYF. The CDR3 coding sequence is TGTGCCAGCAGTTTCGGAGTTTACGAGCAGTACTTC.

CDR3 in DNA: TGTGCCAGTAGCGACCTCAATACAGGGATTGACGATCAGCCCCAGCATTTT. It translates to CASSDLNTGIDDQPQHF. The gene calls are TRBV19 and TRBJ1-5, with a possible D match to TRBD1 (6 bases). Trimming removed 6 bases from V and 5 bases from J, with 23 bases in between. Germline V gives CDR1 LNHDA, CDR2 SQIVND (reference sequence). This CDR3 region has 17 residues.

The chain carries TRBV6-1 and TRBJ2-5, with a weak D call TRBD2 (5 bases). Germline V lookup: CDR1 MNHNS, CDR2 SASEGT. This CDR3 has 15 residues. V was pared by 7 bases and J by 5 bases, with 20 bases between. CDR3 amino acids: CASTPGVVSSETQYF. The DNA for the CDR3 is TGTGCCAGCACCCCCGGGGTCGTCTCTTCCGAGACCCAGTACTTC.

The gene calls are TRBV7-6 and TRBJ2-1; 7 nucleotides match TRBD2. With 3 bases clipped from V and 2 bases from J, the junction kept 4 bases outside the gene matches. The CDR3 is 15 amino acids. CDR1 is SGHVS and CDR2 is FNYEAQ in the germline V gene. The CDR3 spells CASSLGGVTYNEQFF. In nucleotides, the CDR3 is TGTGCCAGCAGCTTGGGAGGGGTCACCTACAATGAGCAGTTCTTC.

The rearrangement joins TRBV18 to TRBJ1-5, with 7 bases aligning to TRBD1. Germline V lookup: CDR1 KGHSH, CDR2 LQKENI. Unmatched junction bases numbered 2, after V lost 4 bases and J lost 5 bases. The CDR3 is 13 amino acids. The CDR3 DNA reads TGTGCCAGCTCACGTGACAGGGATCAGCCCCAGCATTTT. Protein sequence: CASSRDRDQPQHF.

This chain links TRBV9 with TRBJ2-7; D not certain. Germline loops: CDR1 SGDLS, CDR2 YYNGEE. This CDR3 contains 14 residues. The ends were cut back, 0 bases at V and 2 bases at J, with 9 bases in the middle. CDR3 residues: CASSVADPAYEQYF. Written as DNA, the CDR3 is TGTGCCAGCAGCGTAGCCGATCCGGCCTACGAGCAGTACTTC.

Only one count was recorded for this clone. The V call is TRBV19, the J call TRBJ2-3, with TRBD2 matching 8 bases. Germline V gene lookup returns CDR1 LNHDA and CDR2 SQIVND (reference sequence). V lost 8 bases to trimming and J lost 2 bases; unmatched junction nucleotides: 9. This CDR3 region has 15 residues. The CDR3 is CASSGIAGLTDTQYF. CDR3 DNA sequence: TGTGCCAGTTCGGGGATAGCGGGACTCACAGATACGCAGTATTTT.

There are a few counts of this clone. The chain is built from TRBV10-3 and TRBJ2-1; D not resolved. Trimming cost V 6 bases and J 3 bases, with 9 bases left between them. Germline V gene data show CDR1 as ENHRY and CDR2 as SYGVKD. CDR3 length: 13 residues. The CDR3 loop is CAISGGRYNEQFF. The CDR3 DNA is TGTGCCATCAGCGGTGGTCGCTACAATGAGCAGTTCTTC.

This clone was seen a few times. The chain has TRBV6-5 and TRBJ2-3, with 8 bases that match TRBD1. The CDR3 is made up of 14 amino acids. Germline CDR1 MNHEY, CDR2 SVGAGI. After removal of 7 bases from V and 1 base from J, the junction contained 4 bases not matched to a gene. The CDR3 coding sequence is TGTGCCAGCAAGACAGGGGTGGGCACAGATACGCAGTATTTT. Its translation is CASKTGVGTDTQYF.

This chain uses TRBV27 with TRBJ2-7; TRBD1 aligns across 9 bases. CDR3 length: 15 residues. The V gene end was trimmed by 5 bases and the J gene end by 4 bases; junction bases not matched to a gene: 9. The germline gives CDR1 MNHEY, CDR2 SMNVEV (reference sequence). Here the CDR3 reads CASSTHRGQRYEQYF. In nucleotides, the CDR3 is TGTGCCAGCAGTACACACAGGGGGCAGAGGTACGAGCAGTACTTC.

Points on this clone: This CDR3 is also generated by other DNA sequences in the sample. The rearrangement links TRBV6-1 to TRBJ1-5, with D tentatively TRBD1 (5 bases). This CDR3 has 17 residues. Germline CDR1 reads MNHNS; CDR2 reads SASEGT. Trimming stripped 0 bases from V and 7 bases from J, with 19 bases between. CDR3 nucleotide sequence: TGTGCCAGCAGTGAAGCGCCCCCGACAGCTCTAGGCCAGCCCCAGCATTTT. Protein: CASSEAPPTALGQPQHF.

V usage is TRBV7-9 and J usage is TRBJ2-3; D gene ambiguous. V lost 4 bases and J 10 bases, leaving 15 bases between the germline ends. This CDR3 comprises 13 residues. Germline V lookup: CDR1 SEHNR, CDR2 FQNEAQ (reference sequence). The CDR3 nucleotides are TGTGCCAGCAGCTCTTACGCGGAGAAGGCGCAGTATTTT. Its translation: CASSSYAEKAQYF.

This clone has just a few counts. The genes are TRBV4-1 and TRBJ2-1; TRBD2 aligns across 11 bases. CDR3 length: 16 residues. The germline gives CDR1 MGHRA, CDR2 YSYEKL. Trimming at V came to 2 bases and at J to 6 bases, leaving 6 bases not matched to a gene. Here the CDR3 reads CASSQPLAGVSNEQFF. The DNA of the CDR3 is TGCGCCAGCAGCCAACCACTAGCGGGAGTTTCCAATGAGCAGTTCTTC.

The chain uses TRBV4-2 and TRBJ2-3; 10 bases align to TRBD2. The J segment lost 4 bases and the V segment lost 1 base, leaving 14 bases of the junction unmatched. Germline values: CDR1 LGHNA, CDR2 YNFKEQ. The CDR3 extends over 19 amino acids. In nucleotides, the CDR3 is TGTGCCAGCAGCCAAGCTTTGGCTAGCGGGAGAAGTTCTGCAGATACGCAGTATTTT. The encoded protein is CASSQALASGRSSADTQYF.

The gene calls are TRBV7-3 and TRBJ1-5; D is unresolved. The V gene's germline CDR1 is SGHTA and CDR2 FQGTGA. This CDR3 is 18 amino acids long. Trimming took off 4 bases at V and 6 bases at J, with 25 bases between the two ends. CDR3: CASSYTTRESRTLQPQHF. The DNA for the CDR3 is TGTGCCAGCAGCTATACCACCCGGGAGTCCCGGACGCTTCAGCCCCAGCATTTT.

Details on this clone: Other DNA sequences in this specimen translate into the identical CDR3. CDR3 in amino acids: CASSPGQAETQYF. DNA of the CDR3: TGTGCCAGCTCACCGGGACAGGCGGAGACCCAGTACTTC. The chain links TRBV18 to TRBJ2-5; TRBD1 matches 8 bases. The CDR3 runs 13 residues. The V gene's germline CDR1 is KGHSH and CDR2 LQKENI. After removal of 3 bases from V and 5 bases from J, the junction contained 2 bases not matched to a gene.

This sequence joins TRBV30 and TRBJ1-1; D not resolved. Per germline, CDR1 GTSNPN and CDR2 SVGIG (reference sequence). Trimming cost V 4 bases and J 7 bases, with 13 bases left between them. The CDR3 has 12 residues. CDR3 coding DNA: TGTGCCTGGATTGGGCCTGAGGGTGAAGCTTTCTTT. As protein: CAWIGPEGEAFF.

J is TRBJ1-6 and V is TRBV2; D is perhaps TRBD1 (6 bases). V lost 2 bases to trimming and J lost 0 bases, with 14 bases between them. The germline V gene has CDR1 SNHLY and CDR2 FYNNEI. There are 18 residues in the CDR3. CDR3 amino acids: CASSEITGRYSYNSPLHF. The CDR3 DNA reads as TGTGCCAGCAGTGAAATCACAGGGCGCTACTCCTATAATTCACCCCTCCACTTT. Full variable domain (outside the CDR3, taken from reference TRBV2 and TRBJ1-6): EPEVTQTPSHQVTQMGQEVILRCVPISNHLYFYWYRQILGQKVEFLVSFYNNEISEKSEIFDDQFSVERPDGSNFTLKIRSTKLEDSAMYFCASSEITGRYSYNSPLHFGNGTRLTVT.

For this clone: No conserved phenylalanine or tryptophan ends this CDR3, so it is likely a read error. The chain recombines TRBV6-5 with TRBJ2-7; D uncertain. The V and J ends lost 0 bases and 6 bases respectively, with 6 bases between them. Germline V lookup: CDR1 MNHEY, CDR2 SVGAGI. The CDR3 is 12 residues long. The CDR3 nucleotides read TGTGCCAGCAGTTACTCGATGGGCGAGCAGTACCTC. Translating it yields CASSYSMGEQYL.

This clone was seen a handful of times. The chain carries TRBV7-2 and TRBJ2-4, with 7 nucleotides matching TRBD1. V was clipped by 4 bases and J by 0 bases; unmatched bases: 6. The CDR3 is 16 amino acids. Germline CDR1 SGHTA, CDR2 FQGNSA. The CDR3 protein is CASSSSGTVAKNIQYF. The CDR3, as DNA: TGTGCCAGCAGCTCCTCCGGGACAGTAGCCAAAAACATTCAGTACTTC.

The chain links TRBV19 to TRBJ2-6; D is unclear. Germline V gives CDR1 LNHDA, CDR2 SQIVND (reference sequence). The ends were cut back, 5 bases at V and 0 bases at J, with 14 bases in the middle. The CDR3 sequence is 17 residues long. The CDR3 nucleotides read TGTGCCAGTAGTCGTGCGACACCAGTCTCTGGGGCCAACGTCCTGACTTTC. It specifies CASSRATPVSGANVLTF.

CDR3 DNA sequence: TGTGCCAGCAGCGCGGACAGCGCCCCCTACGAGCAGTACGTC. Translated, it gives CASSADSAPYEQYV. The rearrangement joins TRBV5-4 to TRBJ2-7; maybe TRBD1 (6 bases). CDR3 length: 14 amino acids. The germline V gene has CDR1 SGHNT and CDR2 YYREEE (reference sequence). Trimming stripped 4 bases from V and 2 bases from J, with 13 bases between.

The rearrangement joins TRBV18 to TRBJ2-1; 7 bases line up with TRBD1. This CDR3 contains 14 residues. After removal of 4 bases from V and 6 bases from J, the junction contained 6 bases not matched to a gene. The germline gives CDR1 KGHSH, CDR2 LQKENI. In DNA form, the CDR3 reads TGTGCCAGCTCACTAATGGGACAGCCCAATGAGCAGTTCTTC. Its protein is CASSLMGQPNEQFF.

The genes are TRBV6-1 and TRBJ1-1, with TRBD1 as a possible D gene (6 bases). There are 14 residues in the CDR3. Germline CDR1 reads MNHNS; CDR2 reads SASEGT. V lost 4 bases, J lost 5 bases, and 14 bases lay in between. CDR3 sequence (DNA): TGTGCCAGCAGTGGGGGCAGGGGTGGTACTGAAGCTTTCTTT. Residues: CASSGGRGGTEAFF.

This chain links TRBV27 with TRBJ1-4, with D tentatively TRBD1 (5 bases). CDR3 size: 14 residues. The germline V gene has CDR1 MNHEY and CDR2 SMNVEV (reference sequence). Trimming cost V 3 bases and J 4 bases, with 9 bases left between them. CDR3 in DNA: TGTGCCAGCAGTTTGACAGTGAATAATGAAAAACTGTTTTTT. It encodes CASSLTVNNEKLFF.